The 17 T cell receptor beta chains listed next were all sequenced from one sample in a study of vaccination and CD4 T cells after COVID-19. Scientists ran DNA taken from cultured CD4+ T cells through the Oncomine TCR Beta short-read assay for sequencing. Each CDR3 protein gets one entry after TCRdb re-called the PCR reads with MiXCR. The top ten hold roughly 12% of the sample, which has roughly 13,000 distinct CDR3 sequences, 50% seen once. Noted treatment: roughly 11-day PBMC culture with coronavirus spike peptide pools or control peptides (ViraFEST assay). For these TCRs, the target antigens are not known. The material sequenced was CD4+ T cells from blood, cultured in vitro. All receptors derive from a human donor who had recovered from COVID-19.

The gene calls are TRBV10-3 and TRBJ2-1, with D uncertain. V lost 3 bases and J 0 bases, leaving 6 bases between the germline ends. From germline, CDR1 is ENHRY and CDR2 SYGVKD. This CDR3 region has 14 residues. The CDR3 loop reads CAISDGSSYNEQFF. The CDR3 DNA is TGTGCCATCAGTGACGGCAGCTCCTACAATGAGCAGTTCTTC.

The CDR3: CAISLPHGLAGGSDTQYF. In DNA form, the CDR3 reads TGTGCCATCAGTCTCCCTCACGGACTAGCGGGGGGTTCAGATACGCAGTATTTT. The rearrangement uses TRBV10-3 and TRBJ2-3, with 14 positions matching TRBD2. The germline gives CDR1 ENHRY, CDR2 SYGVKD. V shed 5 bases, J shed 4 bases, and the junction held 11 bases outside the gene matches. CDR3 size: 18 residues.

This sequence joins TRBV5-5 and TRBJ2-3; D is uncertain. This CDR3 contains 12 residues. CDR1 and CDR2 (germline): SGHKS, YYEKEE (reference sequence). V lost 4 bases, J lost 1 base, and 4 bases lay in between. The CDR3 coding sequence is TGTGCCAGCAGCGGTCGCACAGATACGCAGTATTTT. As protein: CASSGRTDTQYF.

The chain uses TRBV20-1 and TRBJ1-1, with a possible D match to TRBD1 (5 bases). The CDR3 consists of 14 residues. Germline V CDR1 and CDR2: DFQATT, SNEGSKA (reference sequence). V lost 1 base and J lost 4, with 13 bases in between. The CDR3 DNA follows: TGCAGTGCTAGAGGAGGGGAAGGATCCACTGAAGCTTTCTTT. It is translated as CSARGGEGSTEAFF.

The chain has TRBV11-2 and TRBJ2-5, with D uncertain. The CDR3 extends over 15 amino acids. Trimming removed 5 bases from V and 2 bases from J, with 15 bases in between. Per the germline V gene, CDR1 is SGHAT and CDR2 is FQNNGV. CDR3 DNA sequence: TGTGCCAGCAGCCCTCAAAGGACCCTGCAAGAGACCCAGTACTTC. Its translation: CASSPQRTLQETQYF.

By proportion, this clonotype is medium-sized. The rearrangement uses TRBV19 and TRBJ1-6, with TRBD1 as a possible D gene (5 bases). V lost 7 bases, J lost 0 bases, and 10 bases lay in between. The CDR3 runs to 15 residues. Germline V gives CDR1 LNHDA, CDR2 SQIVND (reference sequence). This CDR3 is CASMEGSSYNSPLHF. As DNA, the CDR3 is TGTGCCAGTATGGAGGGGAGCTCCTATAATTCACCCCTCCACTTT. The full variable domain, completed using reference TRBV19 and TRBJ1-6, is DGGITQSPKYLFRKEGQNVTLSCEQNLNHDAMYWYRQDPGQGLRLIYYSQIVNDFQKGDIAEGYSVSREKKESFPLTVTSAQKNPTAFYLCASMEGSSYNSPLHFGNGTRLTVT.

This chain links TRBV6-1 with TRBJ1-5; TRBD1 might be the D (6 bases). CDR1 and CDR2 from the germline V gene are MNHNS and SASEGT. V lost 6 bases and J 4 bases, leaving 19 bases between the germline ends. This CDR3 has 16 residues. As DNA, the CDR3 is TGTGCCAGCAGGAACGAAGTGGACAGAGCTAATCAGCCCCAGCATTTT. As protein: CASRNEVDRANQPQHF.

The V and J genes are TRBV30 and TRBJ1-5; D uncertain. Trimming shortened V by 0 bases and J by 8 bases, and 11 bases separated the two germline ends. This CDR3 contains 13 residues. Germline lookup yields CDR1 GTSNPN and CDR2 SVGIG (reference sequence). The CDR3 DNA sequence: TGTGCCTGGAGTGTACAAGGTGATAAGCCCCAGCATTTT. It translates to CAWSVQGDKPQHF. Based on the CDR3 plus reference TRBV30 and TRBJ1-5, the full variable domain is SQTIHQWPATLVQPVGSPLSLECTVEGTSNPNLYWYRQAAGRGLQLLFYSVGIGQISSEVPQNLSASRPQDRQFILSSKKLLLSDSGFYLCAWSVQGDKPQHFGDGTRLSIL.

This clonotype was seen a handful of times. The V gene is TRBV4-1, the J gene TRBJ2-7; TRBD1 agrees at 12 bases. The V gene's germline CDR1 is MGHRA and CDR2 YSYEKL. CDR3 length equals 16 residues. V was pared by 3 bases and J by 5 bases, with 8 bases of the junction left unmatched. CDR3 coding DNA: TGCGCCAGCAGCCACCTCCGGGGACAGGGGGCCCACGAGCAGTACTTC. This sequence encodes CASSHLRGQGAHEQYF.

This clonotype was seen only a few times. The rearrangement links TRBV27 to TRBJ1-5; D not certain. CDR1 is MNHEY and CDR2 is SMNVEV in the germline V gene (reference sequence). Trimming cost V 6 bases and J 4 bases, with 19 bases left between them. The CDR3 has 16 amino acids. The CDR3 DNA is TGTGCCAGCAGACCAACCATGATATTAAGAAATCAGCCCCAGCATTTT. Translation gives CASRPTMILRNQPQHF.

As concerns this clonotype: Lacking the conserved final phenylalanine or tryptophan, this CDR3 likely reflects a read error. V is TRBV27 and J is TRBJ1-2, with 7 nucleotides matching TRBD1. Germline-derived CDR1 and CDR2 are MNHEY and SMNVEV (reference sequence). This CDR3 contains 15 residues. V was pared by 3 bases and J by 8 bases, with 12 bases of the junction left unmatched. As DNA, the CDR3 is TGTGCCAGCAGTTTTAGAAGGGAGGGGGCGCGAGGCTACACCCTC. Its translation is CASSFRREGARGYTL.

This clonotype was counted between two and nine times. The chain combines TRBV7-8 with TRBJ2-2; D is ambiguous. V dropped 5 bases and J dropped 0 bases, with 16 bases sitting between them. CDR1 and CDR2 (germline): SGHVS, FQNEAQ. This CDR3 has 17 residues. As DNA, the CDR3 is TGTGCCAGCAGCCGTTATCCGGGCCCCACGAACACCGGGGAGCTGTTTTTT. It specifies CASSRYPGPTNTGELFF.

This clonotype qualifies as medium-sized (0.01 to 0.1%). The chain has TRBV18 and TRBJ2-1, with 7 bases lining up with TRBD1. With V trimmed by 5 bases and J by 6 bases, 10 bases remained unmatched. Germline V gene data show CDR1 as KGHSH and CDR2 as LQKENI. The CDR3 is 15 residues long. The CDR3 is CASSASPGTANEQFF. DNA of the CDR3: TGTGCCAGCTCAGCCAGCCCTGGGACAGCCAATGAGCAGTTCTTC.

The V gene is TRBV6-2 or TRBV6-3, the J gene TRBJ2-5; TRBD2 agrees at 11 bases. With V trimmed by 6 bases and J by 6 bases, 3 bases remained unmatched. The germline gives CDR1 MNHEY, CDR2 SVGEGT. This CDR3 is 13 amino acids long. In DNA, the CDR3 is TGTGCCAGCAGGAGACTAGCGGGGCAGACCCAGTACTTC. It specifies CASRRLAGQTQYF.

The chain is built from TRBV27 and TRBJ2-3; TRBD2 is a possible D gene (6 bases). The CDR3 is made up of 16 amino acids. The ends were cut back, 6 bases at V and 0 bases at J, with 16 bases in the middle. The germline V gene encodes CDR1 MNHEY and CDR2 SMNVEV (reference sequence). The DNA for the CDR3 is TGTGCCAGCAGGTACCTCGGGGGTGATAGCACAGATACGCAGTATTTT. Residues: CASRYLGGDSTDTQYF.

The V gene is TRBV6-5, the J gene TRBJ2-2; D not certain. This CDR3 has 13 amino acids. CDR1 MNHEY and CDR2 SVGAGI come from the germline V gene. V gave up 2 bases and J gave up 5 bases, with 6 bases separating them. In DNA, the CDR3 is TGTGCCAGCAGTTACCTGGTAACCGGGGAGCTGTTTTTT. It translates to CASSYLVTGELFF.

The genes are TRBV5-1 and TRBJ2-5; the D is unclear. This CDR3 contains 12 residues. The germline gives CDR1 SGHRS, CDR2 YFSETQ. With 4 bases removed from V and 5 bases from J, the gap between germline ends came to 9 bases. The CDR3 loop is CASSTRSETQYF. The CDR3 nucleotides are TGCGCCAGCAGCACCCGATCGGAGACCCAGTACTTC.